A single sample is the source of the 15 T cell receptor beta chains below, sequenced in a study of shared clonotypes between healthy human individuals. Assay used: immunoSEQ multiplex PCR; TCRdb lists only in-frame clones, some missing. Counted here are 2,500,000 or so clones, roughly 92% occurring once; the ten biggest clones make up 0.37%. The sequencing input was naive CD4+ T cells from PBMCs. Subset: CD45RA+ positively selected. All receptors derive from a man aged 18 to 30 in good health. Some clones in this sample may be carry-over from other donors' samples.

The rearrangement links TRBV7-8 to TRBJ2-6; D is unclear. Germline-derived CDR1 and CDR2 are SGHVS and FQNEAQ. V lost 4 bases to trimming and J lost 1 base, with 11 bases between them. This CDR3 comprises 16 residues. In nucleotides, the CDR3 is TGTGCCAGCAGCTCTCTGACCCTATCTGGGGCCAACGTCCTGACTTTC. This codes for CASSSLTLSGANVLTF.

The V gene is TRBV7-9, the J gene TRBJ1-1; TRBD1 might be the D (6 bases). From germline, CDR1 is SEHNR and CDR2 FQNEAQ (reference sequence). V lost 5 bases, J lost 3 bases, and 13 bases lay in between. The CDR3 has 14 amino acids. The CDR3 reads CASSAWDIDTEAFF. Written as DNA, the CDR3 is TGTGCCAGCAGCGCGTGGGACATCGACACTGAAGCTTTCTTT.

Here the CDR3 DNA reads TGTGCCAGCAGCGTAGCTAAGGCTAGCGGGAGCAATGAGCAGTTCTTC. As protein: CASSVAKASGSNEQFF. This chain links TRBV9 with TRBJ2-1; 10 bases match TRBD2. The CDR3 runs 16 residues. Trimming removed 0 bases from V and 6 bases from J; junction bases left unmatched: 6. From germline, CDR1 is SGDLS and CDR2 YYNGEE.

About this clone itself: The sample has other DNA sequences that encode this CDR3 too. The chain carries TRBV29-1 and TRBJ2-3, with D uncertain. This CDR3 region has 10 residues. Trimming pared 4 bases from V and 5 bases from J, leaving 4 bases between. The V gene's germline CDR1 is SQVTM and CDR2 ANQGSEA. CDR3 sequence (DNA): TGCAGCGTTGGGGGAGATACGCAGTATTTT. It is translated as CSVGGDTQYF.

Remarks on this clone: This sample also contains other DNA sequences that code for the same CDR3. The V and J genes are TRBV5-5 and TRBJ1-1; unclear D gene. V lost 1 base and J lost 1, with 5 bases in between. The CDR3 length is 13 residues. In germline, CDR1 is SGHKS, CDR2 YYEKEE (reference sequence). The chain's CDR3 is CASSLTGNTEAFF. The CDR3 DNA sequence: TGTGCCAGCAGCTTGACCGGGAACACTGAAGCTTTCTTT.

The chain recombines TRBV7-7 with TRBJ2-1; the match to TRBD2 covers 8 bases. Germline V CDR1 and CDR2: SSHAT, FNYEAQ (reference sequence). V gave up 4 bases and J gave up 2 bases; unmatched junction bases: 1. CDR3 length: 14 amino acids. The CDR3, as DNA: TGTGCCAGCAGCTCAGCGGGAGCCTACAATGAGCAGTTCTTC. Its protein product is CASSSAGAYNEQFF.

The rearrangement links TRBV7-2 to TRBJ1-4, with D tentatively TRBD1 (5 bases). Germline lookup yields CDR1 SGHTA and CDR2 FQGNSA. Trimming took 5 bases from V and 8 from J, leaving 18 bases between them. The CDR3 consists of 15 residues. The CDR3 DNA is TGTGCCAGCAGCCAAATCCAGGGTATTACGGAAAAACTGTTTTTT. Its translation is CASSQIQGITEKLFF.

This chain uses TRBV5-1 with TRBJ2-7; 9 nucleotides align to TRBD2. The CDR3 spans 16 residues. After removal of 3 bases from V and 3 bases from J, the junction contained 10 bases not matched to a gene. Per germline, CDR1 SGHRS and CDR2 YFSETQ. DNA of the CDR3: TGCGCCAGCAGCTCCCGACTAGCGGCGGTACTCTACGAGCAGTACTTC. Translating it yields CASSSRLAAVLYEQYF.

The chain combines TRBV19 with TRBJ2-1; TRBD2 agrees at 11 bases. Germline V CDR1 and CDR2: LNHDA, SQIVND (reference sequence). V dropped 8 bases and J dropped 7; count of bases not matched to a gene: 10. The CDR3 runs 15 residues. The CDR3 DNA reads TGTGCCAGTGGCATAGCGGGAGGGCCGCATAATGAGCAGTTCTTC. Protein product: CASGIAGGPHNEQFF.

There are a few counts of this clone. The chain carries TRBV5-8 and TRBJ1-1, with D maybe TRBD1 (6 bases). Germline values: CDR1 SGHTS, CDR2 YDEGEE. Between the trimmed V and J ends, which lost 4 bases and 10 bases, there was a span of 23 bases. CDR3 length: 15 amino acids. The DNA of the CDR3 is TGTGCCAGCAGCCCTAACAGGGTAAGGGGGATGATAGCTTTCTTT. As protein: CASSPNRVRGMIAFF.

The chain is built from TRBV30 and TRBJ2-6; D unclear. The CDR3 is made up of 17 amino acids. Germline CDR1 and CDR2: GTSNPN and SVGIG (reference sequence). Trimming cost V 0 bases and J 0 bases, with 12 bases left between them. DNA for the CDR3: TGTGCCTGGAGTGTACGGCAGCTCGGCTCTGGGGCCAACGTCCTGACTTTC. Protein: CAWSVRQLGSGANVLTF.

The chain has TRBV5-1 and TRBJ2-7; TRBD1 is a possible D gene (6 bases). Germline CDR1 and CDR2: SGHRS and YFSETQ. V gave up 0 bases and J gave up 1 base, with 11 bases separating them. This CDR3 comprises 15 residues. Here the CDR3 DNA reads TGCGCCAGCAGCTTGGTTGGCAGGGGTTCCTACGAGCAGTACTTC. Protein sequence: CASSLVGRGSYEQYF.

This clone was seen only a few times. The chain has TRBV18 and TRBJ1-1; weak D call: TRBD1 (5 bases). Per germline, CDR1 KGHSH and CDR2 LQKENI. Trimming shortened V by 3 bases and J by 1 base, and 12 bases separated the two germline ends. The length of the CDR3 is 15 residues. CDR3 DNA: TGTGCCAGCTCACCTAAAGGGGAAGGGAACACTGAAGCTTTCTTT. Its translation: CASSPKGEGNTEAFF.

In DNA, the CDR3 is TGTGCCAGCAGTCGATCTAGCGGGAGCTTCCAAGAGACCCAGTACTTC. Translation gives CASSRSSGSFQETQYF. This chain joins TRBV28 and TRBJ2-5; 10 bases match TRBD2. The CDR3 is made up of 16 amino acids. V lost 5 bases to trimming and J lost 1 base; unmatched junction nucleotides: 7. Looked up from germline, CDR1 is MDHEN and CDR2 is SYDVKM. The variable domain in full, completed from reference TRBV28 and TRBJ2-5, reads DVKVTQSSRYLVKRTGEKVFLECVQDMDHENMFWYRQDPGLGLRLIYFSYDVKMKEKGDIPEGYSVSREKKERFSLILESASTNQTSMYLCASSRSSGSFQETQYFGPGTRLLVL.

The chain joins TRBV19 to TRBJ1-2, with 9 bases aligning to TRBD1. In germline, CDR1 is LNHDA, CDR2 SQIVND (reference sequence). CDR3 length: 14 amino acids. V lost 5 bases, J lost 8 bases, and 9 bases stayed unmatched. The CDR3 spells CASSLPGQGRGYTF. Written as DNA, the CDR3 is TGTGCCAGTAGTCTTCCAGGACAGGGGCGCGGCTACACCTTC.